This entry lists 21 T cell receptor beta chains sequenced from one sample in a study of shared clonotypes between healthy human individuals. Data came from immunoSEQ multiplex PCR; TCRdb stores just in-frame clones and leaves some out. The sample includes hundreds of thousands of clones, less than 80% of them seen just once. Material: memory CD4+ T cells sorted from blood. Subset reported: CD45RA-negative fraction. All receptors come from a woman aged 25 to 39 in good health.

V usage is TRBV18 and J usage is TRBJ1-1, with 7 bases lining up with TRBD1. There are 14 residues in the CDR3. Per germline, CDR1 KGHSH and CDR2 LQKENI. Trimming at V came to 3 bases and at J to 2 bases, leaving 3 bases not matched to a gene. The CDR3 region is CASSPDRDNTEAFF. The CDR3 coding sequence is TGTGCCAGCTCACCCGACAGGGATAACACTGAAGCTTTCTTT.

The chain carries TRBV9 and TRBJ2-3, with D perhaps TRBD1 or TRBD2 (5 bases each). The CDR3 loop spans 17 amino acids. CDR1 SGDLS and CDR2 YYNGEE come from the germline V gene. Trimming removed 7 bases at V and 0 bases at J, with 21 bases between. CDR3 sequence reads: CASSGAQTPTSTDTQYF. In DNA form, the CDR3 reads TGTGCCAGCTCCGGGGCCCAGACCCCCACTAGCACAGATACGCAGTATTTT.

The genes are TRBV28 and TRBJ1-1, with TRBD1 identical over 9 bases. Germline CDR1 and CDR2: MDHEN and SYDVKM. The CDR3 sequence is 15 residues long. J lost 1 base, V lost 7 bases, and 7 bases had no gene match. The chain's CDR3 is CASTPGQGPNTEAFF. CDR3 DNA: TGTGCCAGCACTCCCGGACAGGGGCCGAACACTGAAGCTTTCTTT.

J is TRBJ2-7 and V is TRBV5-4; D assignment may be TRBD1 or TRBD2 (6 bases each). CDR1 is SGHNT and CDR2 is YYREEE in the germline V gene (reference sequence). This CDR3 is 13 amino acids long. Trimming took off 5 bases at V and 6 bases at J, with 15 bases between the two ends. The CDR3: CASRLKQGGEQYF. The CDR3 DNA is TGTGCCAGCAGATTAAAACAGGGAGGCGAGCAGTACTTC. Full variable domain (rest looked up from reference TRBV5-4 and TRBJ2-7): ETGVTQSPTHLIKTRGQQVTLRCSSQSGHNTVSWYQQALGQGPQFIFQYYREEENGRGNFPPRFSGLQFPNYSSELNVNALELDDSALYLCASRLKQGGEQYFGPGTRLTVT.

The gene calls are TRBV9 and TRBJ2-3, with unresolved D. CDR3 length: 15 residues. Germline V gene data show CDR1 as SGDLS and CDR2 as YYNGEE. Trimming cost V 0 bases and J 0 bases, with 8 bases left between them. The CDR3 loop reads CASSVGVISTDTQYF. DNA for the CDR3: TGTGCCAGCAGCGTAGGAGTGATTAGCACAGATACGCAGTATTTT.

The J gene is TRBJ1-2, the V gene TRBV7-2; 9 bases line up with TRBD1. J lost 6 bases, V lost 0 bases, and 5 bases had no gene match. Germline V gene data show CDR1 as SGHTA and CDR2 as FQGNSA. CDR3 size: 15 residues. The CDR3 DNA reads TGTGCCAGCAGCTTAGCCGGGACAGGGCAACATGGCTACACCTTC. Translation: CASSLAGTGQHGYTF.

The sample holds a few counts of this clone. The chain is built from TRBV7-8 and TRBJ2-7; no reliable D call. Germline values: CDR1 SGHVS, CDR2 FQNEAQ. V was clipped by 1 base and J by 2 bases, with 3 bases between them. The CDR3 length is 12 residues. CDR3 residues: CASSLVTYEQYF. DNA for the CDR3: TGTGCCAGCAGCTTAGTCACCTACGAGCAGTACTTC.

V is TRBV6-5 and J is TRBJ2-1; D call uncertain. Germline loops: CDR1 MNHEY, CDR2 SVGAGI. CDR3 length: 13 amino acids. Trimming cost V 7 bases and J 9 bases, with 16 bases left between them. CDR3 residues: CASTARAHSEQFF. The CDR3 bases are TGTGCCAGCACAGCCCGGGCCCACAGTGAGCAGTTCTTC.

The V gene is TRBV19, the J gene TRBJ2-1, with TRBD1 as a possible D gene (6 bases). This CDR3 contains 13 residues. The V and J ends lost 1 base and 10 bases respectively, with 11 bases between them. Per germline, CDR1 LNHDA and CDR2 SQIVND (reference sequence). The CDR3: CASSIAQQGEQFF. The DNA for the CDR3 is TGTGCCAGTAGTATAGCGCAACAGGGAGAGCAGTTCTTC.

This clone was found a few times. The chain has TRBV28 and TRBJ2-7; 8 nucleotides align to TRBD2. The length of the CDR3 is 16 residues. The V gene's germline CDR1 is MDHEN and CDR2 SYDVKM. The V segment lost 3 bases and the J segment 4 bases; nucleotides outside the gene matches: 11. The CDR3 spells CASSFLSAGGVYEQYF. As DNA, the CDR3 is TGTGCCAGCAGTTTTCTTTCTGCGGGAGGCGTATACGAGCAGTACTTC. The whole variable domain, remainder taken from reference TRBV28 and TRBJ2-7, is DVKVTQSSRYLVKRTGEKVFLECVQDMDHENMFWYRQDPGLGLRLIYFSYDVKMKEKGDIPEGYSVSREKKERFSLILESASTNQTSMYLCASSFLSAGGVYEQYFGPGTRLTVT.

The rearrangement joins TRBV6-1 to TRBJ2-5; D not certain. The V end was cut by 3 bases, the J end by 4 bases, with 18 bases between. CDR1 is MNHNS, CDR2 SASEGT, per germline. This CDR3 has 16 amino acids. CDR3 sequence reads: CASSDALLGPGETQYF. The CDR3 region has the DNA TGTGCCAGCAGTGACGCCCTCCTAGGCCCTGGAGAGACCCAGTACTTC.

The chain recombines TRBV5-4 with TRBJ1-5, with no clear D. V gave up 0 bases and J gave up 4 bases, with 14 bases separating them. Germline V lookup: CDR1 SGHNT, CDR2 YYREEE (reference sequence). The CDR3 is 16 residues long. DNA for the CDR3: TGTGCCAGCAGCTTGGCCCGGCCGATGATGAATCAGCCCCAGCATTTT. Its protein product is CASSLARPMMNQPQHF.

In this sample, this clone turned up once. The chain employs TRBV11-2 and TRBJ2-1, with 11 bases aligning to TRBD2. Trimming cost V 7 bases and J 7 bases; bases outside gene matches: 9. CDR1 SGHAT and CDR2 FQNNGV come from the germline V gene. The CDR3 sequence is 15 residues long. The CDR3 loop reads CASTQLAGEFNEQFF. CDR3 nucleotide sequence: TGTGCCAGCACCCAACTAGCGGGAGAATTTAATGAGCAGTTCTTC.

This rearrangement joins TRBV5-1 to TRBJ2-3; TRBD2 might be the D (6 bases). Germline CDR1 SGHRS, CDR2 YFSETQ. V gave up 0 bases and J gave up 2 bases, with 13 bases separating them. The CDR3 has 16 residues. The CDR3 spells CASSLAVGEDTDTQYF. The CDR3 DNA reads TGCGCCAGCAGCTTGGCGGTGGGGGAGGACACAGATACGCAGTATTTT.

In its sample, this clone was seen once. Written as DNA, the CDR3 is TGTGCCAGCAGGACAGGGGGGTCTAGGGAGTTCTTC. Translated, it gives CASRTGGSREFF. The genes are TRBV25-1 and TRBJ2-1, with 9 bases matching TRBD1. V was pared by 6 bases and J by 14 bases, with 8 bases of the junction left unmatched. Germline lookup yields CDR1 MGHDK and CDR2 SYGVNS. CDR3 length: 12 amino acids. Full variable domain (missing parts from reference TRBV25-1 and TRBJ2-1): EADIYQTPRYLVIGTGKKITLECSQTMGHDKMYWYQQDPGMELHLIHYSYGVNSTEKGDLSSESTVSRIRTEHFPLTLESARPSHTSQYLCASRTGGSREFFGPGTRLTVL.

The J gene is TRBJ2-2, the V gene TRBV6-1; 7 bases align to TRBD2. This CDR3 region has 14 residues. V was clipped by 4 bases and J by 7 bases; unmatched bases: 6. Germline V gene lookup returns CDR1 MNHNS and CDR2 SASEGT. The CDR3 spells CASSGILAVGELFF. The CDR3 DNA reads as TGTGCCAGCAGTGGAATCCTAGCGGTCGGGGAGCTGTTTTTT.

For this clone: A far more abundant clone sits one base away, making this likely a read error. The rearrangement uses TRBV6-1 and TRBJ2-3; D gene uncertain. Trimming stripped 5 bases from V and 5 bases from J, with 5 bases between. From germline, CDR1 is MNHNS and CDR2 SASEGT. The CDR3 runs to 11 residues. In DNA form, the CDR3 reads TGTGCCAGCAGTTACCGAGATACGCAGTATTTT. Translated, it gives CASSYRDTQYF.

The chain carries TRBV28 and TRBJ2-2; tentatively, D is TRBD2 (6 bases). Trimming removed 5 bases at V and 5 bases at J, with 15 bases between. Germline V gene data show CDR1 as MDHEN and CDR2 as SYDVKM. This CDR3 contains 15 residues. This CDR3 reads CASSPGDWFTGELFF. The CDR3 nucleotides are TGTGCCAGCAGTCCCGGGGACTGGTTTACCGGGGAGCTGTTTTTT.

A remark on this clone: This sample includes further DNA sequences coding for the same CDR3. This chain joins TRBV28 and TRBJ2-7, with TRBD2 identical over 12 bases. The CDR3 is 14 residues long. Germline CDR1 reads MDHEN; CDR2 reads SYDVKM. V lost 5 bases and J lost 4; bases outside the gene matches: 3. DNA for the CDR3: TGTGCCAGCAGTGAGACTAGCGGGAGATACGAGCAGTACTTC. Amino acids: CASSETSGRYEQYF.

The chain links TRBV28 to TRBJ2-5; D might be TRBD1 or TRBD2, each matching 6 bases. This CDR3 contains 14 residues. The germline V gene encodes CDR1 MDHEN and CDR2 SYDVKM. V was shortened by 6 bases and J by 4 bases, with 15 bases between the two germline ends. The CDR3 sequence: CASSLWGAGETQYF. DNA of the CDR3: TGTGCCAGCAGCCTCTGGGGGGCGGGAGAGACCCAGTACTTC.

This clone was seen at least ten times. The V gene is TRBV5-1, the J gene TRBJ2-2; weak D call: TRBD2 (6 bases). Germline CDR1 is SGHRS and CDR2 is YFSETQ. V lost 1 base, J lost 7 bases, and 11 bases lay in between. This CDR3 spans 14 amino acids. In DNA, the CDR3 is TGCGCCAGCAGCTTGCCGGGAGCGGTCGGGGAGCTGTTTTTT. Amino acid sequence: CASSLPGAVGELFF.